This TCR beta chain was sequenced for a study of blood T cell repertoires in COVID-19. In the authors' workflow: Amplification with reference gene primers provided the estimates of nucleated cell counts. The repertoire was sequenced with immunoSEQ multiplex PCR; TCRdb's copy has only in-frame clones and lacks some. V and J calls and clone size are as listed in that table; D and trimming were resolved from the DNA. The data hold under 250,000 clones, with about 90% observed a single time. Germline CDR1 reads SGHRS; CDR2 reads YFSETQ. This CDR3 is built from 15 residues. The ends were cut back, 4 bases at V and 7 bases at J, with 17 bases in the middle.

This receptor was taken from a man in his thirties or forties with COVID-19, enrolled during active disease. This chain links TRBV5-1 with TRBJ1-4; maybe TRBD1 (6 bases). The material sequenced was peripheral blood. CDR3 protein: CASSQGGGRAEKLFF. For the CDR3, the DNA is TGCGCCAGCAGCCAAGGGGGGGGGCGAGCTGAAAAACTGTTTTTT.